These 12 T cell receptor beta chains came from one sample sequenced in a study of cytomegalovirus exposure and HLA in healthy donors (dated by TCRdb to 2015 to 2018). Library creation used the immunoSEQ multiplex PCR assay. A mixture of 60 forward primers for TCR Vbeta segments and 13 reverse primers for TCR Jbeta segments was used in the multiplex PCR. TCRdb re-hosts the immuneACCESS table, in-frame sequences only. Its copies lack some clones; in the studies checked, an unresolved V gene accounts for under half of them, and the cause for the rest is not known. In all, the sample holds around 100,000 clones, and more than 70% of those were seen once. The ten largest clonotypes hold 4.4% of the sample. Sequenced: PBMCs. The receptors shown here come from a male donor in good health and CMV-seropositive.

V and J are TRBV9 and TRBJ1-4, with a tentative D call TRBD1 (5 bases). Germline CDR1 reads SGDLS; CDR2 reads YYNGEE. The CDR3 sequence is 15 residues long. V was trimmed by 2 bases and J by 5 bases, leaving 13 bases between them. Here the CDR3 reads CASSVKAGLNEKLFF. CDR3 DNA: TGTGCCAGCAGCGTCAAGGCAGGGTTGAATGAAAAACTGTTTTTT.

The chain combines TRBV29-1 with TRBJ1-3, with 9 bases identical to TRBD1. The trim removed 5 bases at V and 0 bases at J, leaving 8 bases unmatched. Germline loops: CDR1 SQVTM, CDR2 ANQGSEA. This CDR3 has 16 residues. CDR3 bases: TGCAGCGTTAACACCGGGACAGGGACCTCTGGAAACACCATATATTTT. This gives the protein CSVNTGTGTSGNTIYF.

The V and J genes are TRBV6-1 and TRBJ2-5; TRBD1 matches 7 bases. TRBJ2-7 matches the DNA end more closely, so the J call is doubtful. CDR1 is MNHNS, CDR2 SASEGT, per germline. The CDR3 spans 13 residues. CDR3: CASRRGQTYEQYF. The CDR3, as DNA: TGTGCCAGCAGGAGGGGGCAGACCTACGAGCAGTACTTC.

The chain carries TRBV27 and TRBJ2-2; TRBD2 matches 13 bases. Germline CDR1 and CDR2: MNHEY and SMNVEV (reference sequence). The CDR3 length is 15 residues. V lost 10 bases and J lost 10; bases outside the gene matches: 12. CDR3 sequence reads: CATRLLAGGVLELFF. The CDR3 bases are TGTGCCACTCGATTACTAGCGGGGGGGGTCTTGGAGCTGTTTTTT.

This chain joins TRBV19 and TRBJ2-7, with a possible D match to TRBD2 (7 bases). Germline V lookup: CDR1 LNHDA, CDR2 SQIVND (reference sequence). This CDR3 is 14 amino acids long. Trimming removed 3 bases at V and 6 bases at J, with 15 bases between. In nucleotides, the CDR3 is TGTGCCAGTAGTATGGGAGGGGGAGGACTCGAGCAGTACTTC. Translating gives CASSMGGGGLEQYF.

CDR3 nucleotides: TGTGCCTGGAGTGGTAGGGAATGGTATGGAGGCATTCAGTACTTC. Protein sequence: CAWSGREWYGGIQYF. V usage is TRBV30 and J usage is TRBJ2-4, with D possibly matching TRBD2 (5 bases). The CDR3 length is 15 residues. The ends were cut back, 1 base at V and 9 bases at J, with 19 bases in the middle. Germline V gives CDR1 GTSNPN, CDR2 SVGIG (reference sequence).

This rearrangement joins TRBV5-1 to TRBJ2-7; TRBD1 is a possible D gene (6 bases). The V end lost 0 bases, the J end lost 3 bases, and 13 bases lay between the germline ends. CDR3 length: 15 amino acids. From germline, CDR1 is SGHRS and CDR2 YFSETQ. CDR3 region: CASSLEGGRDYEQYF. CDR3 DNA sequence: TGCGCCAGCAGCTTGGAAGGGGGACGGGACTACGAGCAGTACTTC.

In DNA form, the CDR3 reads TGTGCCAGCAGCTTAACCGGGACAGGGACTTCACCCCTCCACTTT. This translates into CASSLTGTGTSPLHF. The rearrangement joins TRBV7-9 to TRBJ1-6; 9 bases match TRBD1. Unmatched junction bases numbered 5, after V lost 2 bases and J lost 9 bases. The CDR3 totals 15 residues. CDR1 is SEHNR, CDR2 FQNEAQ, per germline (reference sequence).

The rearrangement joins TRBV7-8 to TRBJ2-7; 9 nucleotides align to TRBD2. This CDR3 has 17 residues. J lost 3 bases, V lost 1 base, and 10 bases had no gene match. Germline CDR1 reads SGHVS; CDR2 reads FQNEAQ. The CDR3 loop reads CASSLGGTSSFHYEQYF. The CDR3 DNA sequence: TGTGCCAGCAGCTTAGGTGGGACTAGCTCTTTCCACTACGAGCAGTACTTC.

The V call is TRBV5-4, the J call TRBJ2-1; 7 bases match TRBD2. This CDR3 contains 14 residues. V was pared by 2 bases and J by 8 bases, with 7 bases of the junction left unmatched. The germline V gene has CDR1 SGHNT and CDR2 YYREEE (reference sequence). CDR3 DNA sequence: TGTGCCAGCAGCTTAGGACTAGACAGCTATGAGCAGTTCTTC. This gives the protein CASSLGLDSYEQFF.

The rearrangement uses TRBV19 and TRBJ2-1, with 10 bases that match TRBD1. Germline trimming cut 6 bases from V and 2 bases from J; bases unmatched to any gene: 13. Germline CDR1 is LNHDA and CDR2 is SQIVND (reference sequence). This CDR3 has 18 amino acids. CDR3 in DNA: TGTGCCAGTAGGAAGGCTTACCGGGACAGGGGCCCCTACAATGAGCAGTTCTTC. Translation gives CASRKAYRDRGPYNEQFF.

This clone was counted only a few times. The chain couples TRBV6-1 to TRBJ2-3, with TRBD1 identical over 11 bases. The ends lost 6 bases at V and 4 bases at J; junction bases unmatched: 6. The CDR3 has 15 residues. The germline CDR1 and CDR2 sequences are MNHNS and SASEGT. The CDR3 protein is CASRYGGQGADTQYF. The CDR3, as DNA: TGTGCCAGCAGATACGGGGGACAGGGGGCAGATACGCAGTATTTT.